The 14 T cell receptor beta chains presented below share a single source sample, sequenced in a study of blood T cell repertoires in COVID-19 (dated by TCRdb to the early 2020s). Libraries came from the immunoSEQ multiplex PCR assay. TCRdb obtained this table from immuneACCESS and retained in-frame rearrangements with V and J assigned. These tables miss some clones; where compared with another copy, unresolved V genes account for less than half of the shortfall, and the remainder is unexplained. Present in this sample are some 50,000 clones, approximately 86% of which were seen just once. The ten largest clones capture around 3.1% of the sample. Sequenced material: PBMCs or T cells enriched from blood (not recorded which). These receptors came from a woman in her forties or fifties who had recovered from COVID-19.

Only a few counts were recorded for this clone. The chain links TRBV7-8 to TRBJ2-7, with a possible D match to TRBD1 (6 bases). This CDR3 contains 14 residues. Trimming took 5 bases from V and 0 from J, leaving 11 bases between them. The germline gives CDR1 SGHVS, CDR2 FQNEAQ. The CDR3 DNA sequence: TGTGCCAGCAGCCGATGGGGGCCCTCCTACGAGCAGTACTTC. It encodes CASSRWGPSYEQYF.

The CDR3 coding sequence is TGTGCCAGCAGTTCAGGGGACACAGATACGCAGTATTTT. The encoded protein is CASSSGDTDTQYF. The chain is built from TRBV27 and TRBJ2-3, with TRBD1 as a possible D gene (6 bases). Germline loops: CDR1 MNHEY, CDR2 SMNVEV (reference sequence). The V gene lost 4 bases and the J gene lost 2 bases, with 7 bases spanning the gap. This CDR3 comprises 13 residues.

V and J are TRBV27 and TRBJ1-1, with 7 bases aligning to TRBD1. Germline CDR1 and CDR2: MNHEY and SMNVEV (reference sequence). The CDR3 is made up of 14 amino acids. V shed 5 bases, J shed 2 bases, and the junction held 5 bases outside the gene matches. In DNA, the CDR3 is TGTGCCAGCAGTCGACAGGGTTTAAACACTGAAGCTTTCTTT. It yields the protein CASSRQGLNTEAFF.

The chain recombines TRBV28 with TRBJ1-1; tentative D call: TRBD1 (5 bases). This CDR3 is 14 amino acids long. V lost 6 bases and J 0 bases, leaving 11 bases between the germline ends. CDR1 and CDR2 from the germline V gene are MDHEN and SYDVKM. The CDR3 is CASRRQTMNTEAFF. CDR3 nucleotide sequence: TGTGCCAGCAGGAGACAGACCATGAACACTGAAGCTTTCTTT.

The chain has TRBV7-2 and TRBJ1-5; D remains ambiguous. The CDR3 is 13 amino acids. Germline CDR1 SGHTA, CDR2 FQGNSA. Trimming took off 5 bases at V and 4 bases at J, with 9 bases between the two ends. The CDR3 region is CASSPRTNQPQHF. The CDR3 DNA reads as TGTGCCAGCAGCCCCCGGACTAATCAGCCCCAGCATTTT.

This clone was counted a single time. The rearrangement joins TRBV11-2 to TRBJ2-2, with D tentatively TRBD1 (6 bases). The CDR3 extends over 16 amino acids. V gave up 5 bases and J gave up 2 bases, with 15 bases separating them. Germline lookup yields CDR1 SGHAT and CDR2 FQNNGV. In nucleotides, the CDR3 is TGTGCCAGCAGCATCAGGACAGACACCAACACCGGGGAGCTGTTTTTT. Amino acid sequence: CASSIRTDTNTGELFF.

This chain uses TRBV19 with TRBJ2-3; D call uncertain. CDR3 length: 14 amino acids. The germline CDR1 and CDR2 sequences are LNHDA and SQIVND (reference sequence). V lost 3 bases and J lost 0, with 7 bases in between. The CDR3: CASSIGLSTDTQYF. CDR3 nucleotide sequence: TGTGCCAGTAGTATCGGTTTGAGCACAGATACGCAGTATTTT.

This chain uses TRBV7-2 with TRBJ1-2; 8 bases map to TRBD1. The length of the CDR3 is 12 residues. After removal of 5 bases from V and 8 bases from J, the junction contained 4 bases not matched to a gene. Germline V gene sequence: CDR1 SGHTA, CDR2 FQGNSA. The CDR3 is CASSPDRGGYTF. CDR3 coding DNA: TGTGCCAGCAGCCCCGACAGGGGCGGCTACACCTTC.

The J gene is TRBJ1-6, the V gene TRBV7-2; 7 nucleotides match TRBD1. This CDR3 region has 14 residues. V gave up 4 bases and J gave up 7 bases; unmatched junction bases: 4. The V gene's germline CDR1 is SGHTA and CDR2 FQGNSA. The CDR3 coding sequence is TGTGCCAGCAGCTCCCAGGGGGTCAATTCACCCCTCCACTTT. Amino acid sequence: CASSSQGVNSPLHF.

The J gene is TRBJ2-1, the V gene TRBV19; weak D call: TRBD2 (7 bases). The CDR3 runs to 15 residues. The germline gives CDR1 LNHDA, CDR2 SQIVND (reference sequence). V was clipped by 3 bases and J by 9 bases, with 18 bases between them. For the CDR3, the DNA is TGTGCCAGTAGTATGCGGCGGGGGCACGGGTCTGAGCAGTTCTTC. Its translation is CASSMRRGHGSEQFF.

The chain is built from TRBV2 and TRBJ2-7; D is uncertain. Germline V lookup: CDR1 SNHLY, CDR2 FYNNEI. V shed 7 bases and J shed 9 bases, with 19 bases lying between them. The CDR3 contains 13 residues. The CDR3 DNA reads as TGTGCCAGCACCTATACCCGACAATTCGCGCAGTACTTC. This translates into CASTYTRQFAQYF. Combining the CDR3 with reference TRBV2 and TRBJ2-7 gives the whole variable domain EPEVTQTPSHQVTQMGQEVILRCVPISNHLYFYWYRQILGQKVEFLVSFYNNEISEKSEIFDDQFSVERPDGSNFTLKIRSTKLEDSAMYFCASTYTRQFAQYFGPGTRLTVT.

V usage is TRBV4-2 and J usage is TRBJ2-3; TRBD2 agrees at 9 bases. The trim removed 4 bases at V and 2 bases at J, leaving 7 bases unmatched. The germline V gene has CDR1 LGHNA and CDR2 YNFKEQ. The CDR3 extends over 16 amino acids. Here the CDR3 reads CASSRGGGGNTDTQYF. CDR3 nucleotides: TGTGCCAGCAGCCGGGGCGGGGGGGGAAACACAGATACGCAGTATTTT.

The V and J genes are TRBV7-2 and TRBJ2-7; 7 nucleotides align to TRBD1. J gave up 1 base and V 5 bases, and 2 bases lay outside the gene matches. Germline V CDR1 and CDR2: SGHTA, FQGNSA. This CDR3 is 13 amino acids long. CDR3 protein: CASSPGQSYEQYF. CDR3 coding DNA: TGTGCCAGCAGCCCGGGACAGTCCTACGAGCAGTACTTC.

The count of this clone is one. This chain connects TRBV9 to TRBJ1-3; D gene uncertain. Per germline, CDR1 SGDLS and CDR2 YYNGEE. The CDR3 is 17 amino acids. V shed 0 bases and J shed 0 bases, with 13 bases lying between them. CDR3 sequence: CASSVGGRPSSGNTIYF. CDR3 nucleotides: TGTGCCAGCAGCGTAGGCGGCCGACCAAGCTCTGGAAACACCATATATTTT.